Following are 18 T cell receptor beta chains from one sample sequenced in a study. One entry per CDR3 protein, called by TCRdb with MiXCR from the 5' RACE reads. Of roughly 8,200 distinct CDR3 sequences listed, around 67% are singletons. Source material: tumor-infiltrating naive CD4+ T cells sorted from the breast tumor. This sample's subset: naive CD4+ T cells, CD4+CD45RA+CD25-. These receptors were obtained from a female donor with breast cancer.

Notes on this clonotype: The final CDR3 position lacks the conserved phenylalanine or tryptophan, pointing to a likely read error. V is TRBV28 and J is TRBJ1-1; D remains ambiguous. Germline CDR1 reads MDHEN; CDR2 reads SYDVKM. The CDR3 consists of 13 residues. V was shortened by 2 bases and J by 4 bases, with 8 bases between the two germline ends. This CDR3 is CASSLIAVTEAFS. Here the CDR3 DNA reads TGTGCCAGCAGTTTAATCGCGGTCACTGAAGCTTTCTCT.

This rearrangement joins TRBV7-2 to TRBJ2-3, with 9 bases that match TRBD2. Germline V gene lookup returns CDR1 SGHTA and CDR2 FQGNSA. The CDR3 length is 15 residues. J lost 5 bases, V lost 7 bases, and 10 bases had no gene match. CDR3 DNA: TGTGCCAGCACCGGTAGCGGGAGCGGCGTAGATACGCAGTATTTT. Translation gives CASTGSGSGVDTQYF.

This chain connects TRBV5-1 to TRBJ1-1; maybe TRBD1 (6 bases). The germline CDR1 and CDR2 sequences are SGHRS and YFSETQ. V dropped 3 bases and J dropped 6 bases, with 21 bases sitting between them. The CDR3 spans 16 residues. The CDR3: CASSSGSGGGRAEAFF. DNA of the CDR3: TGCGCCAGCAGCTCAGGAAGCGGGGGGGGCCGCGCTGAAGCTTTCTTT.

The V and J genes are TRBV6-6 and TRBJ2-3, with D uncertain. This CDR3 region has 12 residues. Trimming cost V 6 bases and J 0 bases, with 4 bases left between them. The germline gives CDR1 MNHNY, CDR2 SVGAGI (reference sequence). CDR3 in amino acids: CASSVSTDTQYF. DNA of the CDR3: TGTGCCAGCAGCGTTAGCACAGATACGCAGTATTTT.

This clonotype was counted a single time. The chain uses TRBV7-9 and TRBJ2-7, with D maybe TRBD2 (6 bases). Germline loops: CDR1 SEHNR, CDR2 FQNEAQ (reference sequence). The CDR3 has 17 amino acids. V was trimmed by 4 bases and J by 0 bases, leaving 19 bases between them. The CDR3 reads CASSSQLASSSSYEQYF. Written as DNA, the CDR3 is TGTGCCAGCAGCTCCCAGCTAGCGAGCTCTAGCTCCTACGAGCAGTACTTC.

The chain combines TRBV20-1 with TRBJ2-3; TRBD2 aligns across 11 bases. V was pared by 5 bases and J by 7 bases, with 14 bases of the junction left unmatched. The germline V gene encodes CDR1 DFQATT and CDR2 SNEGSKA (reference sequence). The CDR3 totals 16 residues. CDR3 loop: CSALPILAGGTNTQYF. The CDR3, as DNA: TGCAGTGCTCTCCCGATTTTAGCGGGAGGGACAAATACGCAGTATTTT.

This clonotype was picked up one time. V and J are TRBV6-5 and TRBJ1-3; 8 bases align to TRBD1. There are 15 residues in the CDR3. Germline CDR1 MNHEY, CDR2 SVGAGI. The junction had 5 bases not matched to a gene; V was cut back by 6 bases and J by 1 base. In DNA, the CDR3 is TGTGCCAGCAGCCGACAGGGGAGGTCTGGAAACACCATATATTTT. Translated, it gives CASSRQGRSGNTIYF.

The chain combines TRBV29-1 with TRBJ1-6; D call uncertain. Germline CDR1 reads SQVTM; CDR2 reads ANQGSEA. This CDR3 is 13 amino acids long. The V and J ends lost 3 bases and 6 bases respectively, with 9 bases between them. The chain's CDR3 is CSVDANSNSPLHF. The CDR3, as DNA: TGCAGCGTTGACGCGAATTCTAATTCACCCCTCCACTTT.

This chain joins TRBV30 and TRBJ1-6, with 9 nucleotides matching TRBD1. Per the germline V gene, CDR1 is GTSNPN and CDR2 is SVGIG (reference sequence). Trimming cost V 3 bases and J 5 bases; bases outside gene matches: 8. The CDR3 has 16 residues. As DNA, the CDR3 is TGTGCCTGGAGAATGACCGGGACAGGGAATAATTCACCCCTCCACTTT. Translation gives CAWRMTGTGNNSPLHF.

The chain carries TRBV11-2 and TRBJ1-2; weak D call: TRBD1 (5 bases). The V end was cut by 5 bases, the J end by 4 bases, with 26 bases between. This CDR3 is 18 amino acids long. Germline V gene data show CDR1 as SGHAT and CDR2 as FQNNGV. CDR3 loop: CASSPRTQTRGGLYGYTF. CDR3 DNA sequence: TGTGCCAGCAGCCCGCGAACTCAGACAAGGGGAGGGCTCTATGGCTACACCTTC.

The V gene is TRBV5-1, the J gene TRBJ2-1, with TRBD2 identical over 7 bases. Germline CDR1 SGHRS, CDR2 YFSETQ. The length of the CDR3 is 16 residues. Losses at the gene ends were 0 bases for V and 4 bases for J; bases not matched to a gene: 7. The CDR3 spells CASSLVGPAGYNEQFF. The CDR3 DNA is TGCGCCAGCAGCTTGGTAGGGCCAGCGGGATACAATGAGCAGTTCTTC.

V gene TRBV12-3 or TRBV12-4 combines with J gene TRBJ2-7, with TRBD1 matching over 8 bases. Trimming removed 5 bases from V and 2 bases from J; junction bases left unmatched: 5. The CDR3 is 14 amino acids. CDR3 DNA sequence: TGTGCCAGCAGTCCTGGACAGGGTGCCTACGAGCAGTACTTC. Its translation is CASSPGQGAYEQYF.

V is TRBV20-1 and J is TRBJ2-5; TRBD2 is a possible D gene (6 bases). The CDR3 is 14 amino acids. Trimming took off 4 bases at V and 5 bases at J, with 17 bases between the two ends. Germline CDR1 is DFQATT and CDR2 is SNEGSKA (reference sequence). CDR3 nucleotide sequence: TGCAGTGCTATTGTCGGCGGGATCCCGGAGACCCAGTACTTC. This codes for CSAIVGGIPETQYF.

This clonotype appeared a few times. The V and J genes are TRBV5-1 and TRBJ2-1; D uncertain. The germline CDR1 and CDR2 sequences are SGHRS and YFSETQ. Trimming pared 0 bases from V and 5 bases from J, leaving 9 bases between. This CDR3 comprises 14 residues. Here the CDR3 DNA reads TGCGCCAGCAGCTTGGAGGGCTACAACAATGAGCAGTTCTTC. Encoded protein: CASSLEGYNNEQFF.

The rearrangement links TRBV7-2 to TRBJ2-1; D not certain. Germline CDR1 is SGHTA and CDR2 is FQGNSA. V gave up 5 bases and J gave up 0 bases, with 11 bases separating them. This CDR3 region has 15 residues. The CDR3, as DNA: TGTGCCAGCAGCCTTTCACATTTCTCCTACAATGAGCAGTTCTTC. It encodes CASSLSHFSYNEQFF. The whole variable domain, remainder taken from reference TRBV7-2 and TRBJ2-1, is GAGVSQSPSNKVTEKGKDVELRCDPISGHTALYWYRQSLGQGLEFLIYFQGNSAPDKSGLPSDRFSAERTGGSVSTLTIQRTQQEDSAVYLCASSLSHFSYNEQFFGPGTRLTVL.

This clonotype was seen a few times. The gene calls are TRBV7-9 and TRBJ2-4, with D possibly being TRBD2 (7 bases). The CDR3 extends over 15 amino acids. CDR1 is SEHNR and CDR2 is FQNEAQ in the germline V gene (reference sequence). The V and J ends lost 5 bases and 8 bases respectively, with 19 bases between them. As DNA, the CDR3 is TGTGCCAGCAGCGACTGGGGAGGGGGTGGGGACATTCAGTACTTC. This sequence encodes CASSDWGGGGDIQYF.

The chain links TRBV15 to TRBJ1-5; no clear D. The V and J ends lost 7 bases and 6 bases respectively, with 4 bases between them. The CDR3 has 10 residues. CDR1 and CDR2 (germline): LNHNV, YYDKDF (reference sequence). Written as DNA, the CDR3 is TGTGCCACCAAGAGTCAGCCCCAGCATTTT. This codes for CATKSQPQHF.

This clonotype has only a few counts. The chain couples TRBV5-6 to TRBJ2-3; D remains ambiguous. CDR1 and CDR2 from the germline V gene are SGHDT and YYEEEE. The V and J ends lost 1 base and 2 bases respectively, with 11 bases between them. This CDR3 contains 15 residues. CDR3 in amino acids: CASSLRLGYTDTQYF. CDR3 nucleotides: TGTGCCAGCAGCTTGCGATTGGGGTACACAGATACGCAGTATTTT.